Following are 19 T cell receptor beta chains from one sample sequenced in a study of CD8 T cells in ankylosing spondylitis. TCRdb passed the 5' RACE reads through MiXCR, listing each CDR3 protein once. The sample holds approximately 260,000 distinct CDR3 sequences, around 9.1% seen once. The source material was blood, either unsorted or a sorted T cell fraction (not recorded which). The receptor set was obtained from a male donor with ankylosing spondylitis or in good health (not recorded which).

This clonotype was observed many times. V usage is TRBV15 and J usage is TRBJ1-1; the D gene is possibly TRBD1 (5 bases). CDR1 and CDR2 (germline): LNHNV, YYDKDF (reference sequence). The CDR3 length is 13 residues. Trimming left V 0 bases short and J 8 bases short, with 10 bases between. CDR3 sequence (DNA): TGTGCCACCAGCAGAGATGGCAGGGACGAAGCTTTCTTT. Residues: CATSRDGRDEAFF.

A few counts support this clonotype. The chain joins TRBV7-9 to TRBJ2-2; 7 positions match TRBD1. The CDR3 is 16 residues long. Looked up from germline, CDR1 is SEHNR and CDR2 is FQNEAQ (reference sequence). With V trimmed by 5 bases and J by 6 bases, 12 bases remained unmatched. CDR3 in DNA: TGTGCCAGCAGCGCACAGGGGACCCTAGGAGCCGGGGAGCTGTTTTTT. Residues: CASSAQGTLGAGELFF. Using reference TRBV7-9 and TRBJ2-2 for the parts outside the CDR3, the full variable domain is DTGVSQNPRHKITKRGQNVTFRCDPISEHNRLYWYRQTLGQGPEFLTYFQNEAQLEKSRLLSDRFSAERPKGSFSTLEIQRTEQGDSAMYLCASSAQGTLGAGELFFGEGSRLTVL.

V gene TRBV5-4 combines with J gene TRBJ2-5; 8 positions agree with TRBD2. The CDR3 has 15 residues. The V gene's germline CDR1 is SGHNT and CDR2 YYREEE (reference sequence). J was trimmed by 4 bases and V by 0 bases; bases with no gene match: 5. Written as DNA, the CDR3 is TGTGCCAGCAGCTTGGCCATCGGGGGGGGAGAGACCCAGTACTTC. Amino acids: CASSLAIGGGETQYF.

This clonotype came up many times. The gene calls are TRBV20-1 and TRBJ1-4; 8 bases agree with TRBD1. V was pared by 2 bases and J by 9 bases, with 5 bases of the junction left unmatched. The germline gives CDR1 DFQATT, CDR2 SNEGSKA (reference sequence). This CDR3 comprises 13 residues. CDR3 sequence reads: CSARQGARKKLFF. CDR3 DNA sequence: TGCAGTGCTAGACAGGGGGCGCGGAAAAAACTGTTTTTT.

In this sample, this clonotype turned up many times. The chain recombines TRBV12-3 or TRBV12-4 with TRBJ2-5; D is undetermined. The CDR3 has 13 residues. V was clipped by 6 bases and J by 5 bases, with 13 bases between them. Here the CDR3 reads CASSPETRETQYF. In nucleotides, the CDR3 is TGTGCCAGCAGCCCAGAAACTCGGGAGACCCAGTACTTC.

In its sample, this clonotype was seen many times. The rearrangement links TRBV5-1 to TRBJ1-5; 7 nucleotides match TRBD1. The CDR3 is 15 residues long. Losses at the gene ends were 2 bases for V and 5 bases for J; bases not matched to a gene: 7. Germline lookup yields CDR1 SGHRS and CDR2 YFSETQ. The CDR3 protein is CASSLGGGGDQPQHF. As DNA, the CDR3 is TGCGCCAGCAGCTTAGGGGGAGGGGGCGATCAGCCCCAGCATTTT. The full variable domain, in which reference TRBV5-1 and TRBJ1-5 provide the parts outside the CDR3, is KAGVTQTPRYLIKTRGQQVTLSCSPISGHRSVSWYQQTPGQGLQFLFEYFSETQRNKGNFPGRFSGRQFSNSRSEMNVSTLELGDSALYLCASSLGGGGDQPQHFGDGTRLSIL.

This clonotype was observed many times. This chain joins TRBV20-1 and TRBJ1-2, with D possibly being TRBD1 (5 bases). From germline, CDR1 is DFQATT and CDR2 SNEGSKA (reference sequence). V was trimmed by 0 bases and J by 4 bases, leaving 15 bases between them. The CDR3 consists of 15 residues. The CDR3 sequence: CSARDDSSQTYGYTF. Written as DNA, the CDR3 is TGCAGTGCTAGAGATGACAGCTCTCAAACCTATGGCTACACCTTC.

This clonotype was counted at least ten times. The chain combines TRBV6-5 with TRBJ2-3; D is unresolved. Germline values: CDR1 MNHEY, CDR2 SVGAGI. The V end was cut by 1 base, the J end by 2 bases, with 4 bases between. The CDR3 runs 13 residues. The CDR3 is CASSYFSTDTQYF. In DNA, the CDR3 is TGTGCCAGCAGTTACTTCTCCACAGATACGCAGTATTTT.

This clonotype was observed at least ten times. The rearrangement links TRBV20-1 to TRBJ1-3, with no clear D. The CDR3 is 14 residues long. Germline-derived CDR1 and CDR2 are DFQATT and SNEGSKA (reference sequence). Trimming left V 3 bases short and J 0 bases short, with 9 bases between. The CDR3 loop reads CSASEAGSGNTIYF. CDR3 in DNA: TGCAGTGCTAGCGAGGCAGGCTCTGGAAACACCATATATTTT.

This clonotype appeared many times. CDR3 amino acids: CASSDTGTRNEQFF. The DNA for the CDR3 is TGTGCCAGCAGCGATACCGGGACTAGGAATGAGCAGTTCTTC. J is TRBJ2-1 and V is TRBV7-9, with TRBD2 matching over 8 bases. The CDR3 covers 14 residues. CDR1 is SEHNR and CDR2 is FQNEAQ in the germline V gene (reference sequence). The V gene end was trimmed by 5 bases and the J gene end by 7 bases; junction bases not matched to a gene: 7.

This clonotype has at least ten counts. The chain uses TRBV4-3 and TRBJ2-7; no clear D. The CDR3 runs 13 residues. Trimming stripped 1 base from V and 5 bases from J, with 9 bases between. Germline-derived CDR1 and CDR2 are LGHNA and YSLEER. This CDR3 reads CASSQGSLNEQYF. The CDR3 nucleotides read TGCGCCAGCAGCCAAGGGAGTCTAAACGAGCAGTACTTC.

At least ten counts were recorded for this clonotype. The chain carries TRBV25-1 and TRBJ1-2, with D unresolved. With 3 bases removed from V and 8 bases from J, the gap between germline ends came to 10 bases. This CDR3 comprises 12 residues. The germline gives CDR1 MGHDK, CDR2 SYGVNS. For the CDR3, the DNA is TGTGCCAGCAGTGACAGATCGTGGGGCTACACCTTC. Translated: CASSDRSWGYTF.

Turning to this clonotype: A clone one base away is much larger, so this may be a read error. This chain joins TRBV11-2 and TRBJ2-6, with TRBD1 as a possible D gene (5 bases). Germline V gene lookup returns CDR1 SGHAT and CDR2 FQNNGV. The CDR3 totals 16 residues. The CDR3 DNA follows: TGTGCCAGCAGCTTAGGCAGGTCCTCTGGGGCCAACGACCTGACTTTC. Translating it yields CASSLGRSSGANDLTF.

At least ten counts were recorded for this clonotype. The CDR3 region is CSLLGLYTDTQYF. The CDR3 DNA is TGCAGCCTACTGGGCCTATACACAGATACGCAGTATTTT. V usage is TRBV20-1 and J usage is TRBJ2-3; no clear D gene. The CDR3 spans 13 residues. The germline V gene encodes CDR1 DFQATT and CDR2 SNEGSKA (reference sequence).

Many counts were recorded for this clonotype. This chain joins TRBV29-1 and TRBJ1-5; 7 nucleotides agree with TRBD1. The trim removed 8 bases at V and 6 bases at J, leaving 4 bases unmatched. CDR3 size: 11 residues. Germline-derived CDR1 and CDR2 are SQVTM and ANQGSEA. DNA for the CDR3: TGCAGCCCGGGACAGACTCAGCCCCAGCATTTT. This translates into CSPGQTQPQHF.

This clonotype has a handful of counts. This chain joins TRBV20-1 and TRBJ1-3; 7 bases agree with TRBD1. The CDR3 has 15 amino acids. CDR1 is DFQATT and CDR2 is SNEGSKA in the germline V gene (reference sequence). After removal of 6 bases from V and 4 bases from J, the junction contained 12 bases not matched to a gene. The CDR3 protein is CSARGDGLWGNTIYF. For the CDR3, the DNA is TGCAGTGCCAGGGGGGACGGTCTCTGGGGAAACACCATATATTTT.

This clonotype was observed many times. The CDR3 sequence is CSARDAGYRQPQHF. The CDR3 DNA reads TGCAGTGCTAGAGATGCGGGGTATAGGCAGCCCCAGCATTTT. The chain is built from TRBV20-1 and TRBJ1-5; D remains ambiguous. V lost 0 bases and J 7 bases, leaving 13 bases between the germline ends. CDR1 and CDR2 from the germline V gene are DFQATT and SNEGSKA (reference sequence). CDR3 length equals 14 residues.

V and J are TRBV12-3 or TRBV12-4 and TRBJ2-1, with 9 bases lining up with TRBD2. The CDR3 loop spans 15 amino acids. J was trimmed by 7 bases and V by 3 bases; bases with no gene match: 7. CDR3 amino acids: CASSLSSGSRNEQFF. For the CDR3, the DNA is TGTGCCAGCAGTTTGAGTAGCGGGAGTCGAAATGAGCAGTTCTTC.

This chain uses TRBV30 with TRBJ1-5, with 8 bases that match TRBD1. This CDR3 spans 13 amino acids. V dropped 5 bases and J dropped 4; count of bases not matched to a gene: 4. Germline values: CDR1 GTSNPN, CDR2 SVGIG (reference sequence). CDR3: CAWAQGDNQPQHF. The CDR3 region has the DNA TGTGCCTGGGCACAGGGGGATAATCAGCCCCAGCATTTT.